What follows describes a single TCR beta chain. With 6 bases clipped from V and 6 bases from J, the junction kept 6 bases outside the gene matches. Germline V gene data show CDR1 as SNHLY and CDR2 as FYNNEI. This CDR3 spans 14 amino acids. The data were produced by immunoSEQ multiplex PCR, yet TCRdb's version contains in-frame clones alone and is incomplete. Here the sample spans some 96,000 clones, 92% being singletons. The sample originates from a study of T cell responses to AZD1222 COVID-19 vaccine. The TCR originated in an adult in good health. The sample in question was peripheral blood, obtained on day 0 of AZD1222 vaccination. V and J are TRBV2 and TRBJ1-5; TRBD1 agrees at 9 bases. The CDR3 loop is CASSQTGGSQPQHF. DNA of the CDR3: TGTGCCAGCAGCCAGACAGGGGGGAGTCAGCCCCAGCATTTT.